Here is one TCR beta chain with its context. Methods used by the authors: Amplification with reference gene primers provided the estimates of nucleated cell counts. The assay was immunoSEQ multiplex PCR, and TCRdb's table has in-frame clones only and misses some. V and J calls and clone size follow that table, whereas D and trimming were derived from the DNA. The profile shows 25,000 to 35,000 clones, approximately 85% of them singletons. This sample stems from a study of blood T cell repertoires in COVID-19. Whole-study context: Material from acute and convalescent COVID-19 was sourced from the United States, Italy and Spain. T cells, B-cell-depleted T cells, or PBMCs provided the cDNA or gDNA that served as material.

Germline loops: CDR1 SGHNT, CDR2 YENEEA. Between the trimmed V and J ends, which lost 5 bases and 4 bases, there was a span of 11 bases. The CDR3 spans 14 residues. The chain joins TRBV11-3 to TRBJ2-2; TRBD2 might be the D (5 bases). The specimen was peripheral blood. The TCR originated in a man in his fifties or sixties with active COVID-19. The CDR3: CASSRDRVTGELFF. Here the CDR3 DNA reads TGTGCCAGCAGCCGGGATAGAGTCACCGGGGAGCTGTTTTTT.